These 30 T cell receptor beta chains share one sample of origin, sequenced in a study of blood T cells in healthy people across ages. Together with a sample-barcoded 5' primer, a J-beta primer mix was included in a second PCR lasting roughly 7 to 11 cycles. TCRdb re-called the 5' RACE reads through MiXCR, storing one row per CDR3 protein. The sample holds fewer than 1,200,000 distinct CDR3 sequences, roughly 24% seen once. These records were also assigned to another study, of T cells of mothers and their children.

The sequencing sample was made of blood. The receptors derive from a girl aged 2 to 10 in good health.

In DNA, the CDR3 is TGTGCCAGCAGATCCGACAGGGGCTTCTCTCAGGAGTATTTT. Translated, it gives CASRSDRGFSQEYF. The chain combines TRBV6-5 with TRBJ2-3; TRBD1 matches at 8 bases. CDR1 is MNHEY and CDR2 is SVGAGI in the germline V gene. Trimming took 6 bases from V and 13 from J; bases not matched to a gene: 15. The CDR3 runs to 14 residues.

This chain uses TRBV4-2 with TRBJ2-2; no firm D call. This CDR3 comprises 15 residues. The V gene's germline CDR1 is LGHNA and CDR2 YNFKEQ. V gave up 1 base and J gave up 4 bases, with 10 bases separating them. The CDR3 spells CASSQGPWGTGELFF. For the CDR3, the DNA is TGTGCCAGCAGCCAAGGGCCCTGGGGCACCGGGGAGCTGTTTTTT.

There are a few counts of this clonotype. CDR3 DNA: TGTGCCAGCAGTTGGAGCTATACTGAAAAACTGTTTTTT. It yields the protein CASSWSYTEKLFF. The chain links TRBV6-2 or TRBV6-3 to TRBJ1-4; unclear D gene. Trimming left V 4 bases short and J 7 bases short, with 10 bases between. Germline CDR1 reads MNHEY; CDR2 reads SVGEGT. The CDR3 consists of 13 residues.

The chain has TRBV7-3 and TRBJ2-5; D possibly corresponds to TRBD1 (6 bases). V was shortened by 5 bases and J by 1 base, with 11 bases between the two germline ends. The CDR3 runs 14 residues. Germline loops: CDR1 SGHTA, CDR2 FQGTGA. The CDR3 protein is CASSNGQPQETQYF. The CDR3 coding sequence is TGTGCCAGCAGCAATGGACAGCCCCAAGAGACCCAGTACTTC. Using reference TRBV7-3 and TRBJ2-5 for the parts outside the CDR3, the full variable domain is GAGVSQTPSNKVTEKGKYVELRCDPISGHTALYWYRQSLGQGPEFLIYFQGTGAADDSGLPNDRFFAVRPEGSVSTLKIQRTERGDSAVYLCASSNGQPQETQYFGPGTRLLVL.

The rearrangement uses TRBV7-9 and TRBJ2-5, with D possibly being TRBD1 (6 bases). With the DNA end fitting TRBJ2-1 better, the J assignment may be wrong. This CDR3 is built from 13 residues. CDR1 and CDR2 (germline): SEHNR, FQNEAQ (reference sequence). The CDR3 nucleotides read TGTGCCAGCAGCTTACCAGGGGCGCGTGAGCAGTTCTTC. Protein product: CASSLPGAREQFF.

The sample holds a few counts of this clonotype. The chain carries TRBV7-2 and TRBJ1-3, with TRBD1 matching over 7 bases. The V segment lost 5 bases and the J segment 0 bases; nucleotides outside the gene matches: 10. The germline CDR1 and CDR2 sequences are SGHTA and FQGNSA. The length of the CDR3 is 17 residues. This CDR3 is CASSPFVGGRSGNTIYF. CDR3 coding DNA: TGTGCCAGCAGCCCCTTCGTAGGGGGCCGCTCTGGAAACACCATATATTTT.

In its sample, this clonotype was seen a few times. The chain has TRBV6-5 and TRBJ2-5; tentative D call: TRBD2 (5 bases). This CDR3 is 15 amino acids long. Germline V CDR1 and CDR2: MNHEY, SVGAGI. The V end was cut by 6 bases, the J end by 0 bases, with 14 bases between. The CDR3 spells CASSRPGSNQETQYF. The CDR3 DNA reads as TGTGCCAGCAGCCGTCCGGGAAGCAACCAAGAGACCCAGTACTTC.

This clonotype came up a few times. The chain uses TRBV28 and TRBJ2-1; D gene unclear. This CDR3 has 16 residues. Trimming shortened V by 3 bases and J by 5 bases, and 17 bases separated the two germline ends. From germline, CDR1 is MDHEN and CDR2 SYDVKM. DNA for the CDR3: TGTGCCAGCAGTTTTCGTGGCCCCCCCAACAACAATGAGCAGTTCTTC. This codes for CASSFRGPPNNNEQFF.

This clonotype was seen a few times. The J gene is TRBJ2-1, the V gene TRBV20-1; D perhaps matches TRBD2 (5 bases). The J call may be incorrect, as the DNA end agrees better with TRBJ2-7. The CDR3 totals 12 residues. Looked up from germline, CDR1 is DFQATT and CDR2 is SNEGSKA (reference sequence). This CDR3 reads CSARDRGLWQYF. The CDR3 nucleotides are TGCAGTGCTAGAGACAGAGGGCTGTGGCAGTACTTC.

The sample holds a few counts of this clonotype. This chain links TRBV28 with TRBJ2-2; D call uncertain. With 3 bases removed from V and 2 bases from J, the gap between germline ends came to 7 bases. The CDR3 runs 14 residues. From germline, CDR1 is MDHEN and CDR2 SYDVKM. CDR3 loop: CASSFMANTGELFF. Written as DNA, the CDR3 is TGTGCCAGCAGTTTCATGGCAAACACCGGGGAGCTGTTTTTT.

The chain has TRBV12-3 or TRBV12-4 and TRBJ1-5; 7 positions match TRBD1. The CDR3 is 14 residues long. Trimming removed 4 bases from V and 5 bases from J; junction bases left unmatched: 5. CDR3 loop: CASSSPGGHQPQHF. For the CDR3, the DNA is TGTGCCAGCAGTTCTCCAGGGGGGCATCAGCCCCAGCATTTT.

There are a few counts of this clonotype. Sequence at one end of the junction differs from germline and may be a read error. The CDR3 here is CASSLSGTGVQETQYF. In nucleotides, the CDR3 is TGTGCTAGCAGCTTAAGCGGGACAGGGGTCCAAGAGACCCAGTACTTC. The chain links TRBV7-7 to TRBJ2-5; 10 bases line up with TRBD1. Per the germline V gene, CDR1 is SSHAT and CDR2 is FNYEAQ (reference sequence). The CDR3 length is 16 residues.

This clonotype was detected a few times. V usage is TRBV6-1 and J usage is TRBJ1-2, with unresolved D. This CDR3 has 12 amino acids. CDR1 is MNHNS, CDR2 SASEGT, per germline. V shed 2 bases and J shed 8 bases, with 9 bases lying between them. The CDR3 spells CASSEIPQGYTF. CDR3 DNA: TGTGCCAGCAGTGAAATACCCCAAGGCTACACCTTC.

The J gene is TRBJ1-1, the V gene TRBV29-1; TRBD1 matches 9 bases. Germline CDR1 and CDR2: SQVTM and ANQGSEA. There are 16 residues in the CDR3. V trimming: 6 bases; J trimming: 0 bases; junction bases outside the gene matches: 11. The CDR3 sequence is CSVRSTGGLLNTEAFF. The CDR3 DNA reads TGCAGCGTCCGGAGTACAGGGGGCCTTTTGAACACTGAAGCTTTCTTT.

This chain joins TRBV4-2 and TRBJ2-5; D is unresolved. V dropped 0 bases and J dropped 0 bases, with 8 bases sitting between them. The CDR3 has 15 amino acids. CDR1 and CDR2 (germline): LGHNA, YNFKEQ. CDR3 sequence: CASSQDLGNQETQYF. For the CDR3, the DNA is TGTGCCAGCAGCCAAGATCTGGGCAACCAAGAGACCCAGTACTTC.

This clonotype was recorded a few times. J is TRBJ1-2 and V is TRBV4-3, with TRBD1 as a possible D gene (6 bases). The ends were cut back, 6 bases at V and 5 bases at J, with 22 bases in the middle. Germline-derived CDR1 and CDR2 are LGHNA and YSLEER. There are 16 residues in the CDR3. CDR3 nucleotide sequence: TGCGCCAGCAGTAAATATTTGGACGGGACATCATATGGCTACACCTTC. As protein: CASSKYLDGTSYGYTF.

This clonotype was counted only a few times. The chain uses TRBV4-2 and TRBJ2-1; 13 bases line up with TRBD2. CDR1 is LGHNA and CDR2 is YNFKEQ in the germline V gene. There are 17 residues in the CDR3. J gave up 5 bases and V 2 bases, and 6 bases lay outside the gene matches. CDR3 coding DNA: TGTGCCAGCAGCCAATTCCGACTAGCGGGGGGTGACAATGAGCAGTTCTTC. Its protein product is CASSQFRLAGGDNEQFF.

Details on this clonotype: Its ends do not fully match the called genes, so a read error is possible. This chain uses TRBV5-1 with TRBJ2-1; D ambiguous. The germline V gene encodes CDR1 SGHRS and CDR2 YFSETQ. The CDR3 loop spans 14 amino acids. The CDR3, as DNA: TGCGCCAGCAGCCCCTTAAGCTCCTACAATGAGCGGTTCTTC. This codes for CASSPLSSYNERFF.

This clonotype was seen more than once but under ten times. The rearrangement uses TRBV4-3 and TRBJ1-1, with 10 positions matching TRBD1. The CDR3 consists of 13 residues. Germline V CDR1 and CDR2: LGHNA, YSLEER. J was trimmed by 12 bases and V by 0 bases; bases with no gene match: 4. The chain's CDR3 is CASSQEMGQGTFF. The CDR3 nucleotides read TGCGCCAGCAGCCAAGAAATGGGACAGGGGACTTTCTTT.

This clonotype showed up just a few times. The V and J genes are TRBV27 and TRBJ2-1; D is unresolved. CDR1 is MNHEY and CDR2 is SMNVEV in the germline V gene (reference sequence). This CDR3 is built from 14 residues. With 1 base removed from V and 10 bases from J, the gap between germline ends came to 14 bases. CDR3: CASSLLFLGQEQFF. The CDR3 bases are TGTGCCAGCAGTTTATTGTTTCTCGGGCAGGAGCAGTTCTTC.

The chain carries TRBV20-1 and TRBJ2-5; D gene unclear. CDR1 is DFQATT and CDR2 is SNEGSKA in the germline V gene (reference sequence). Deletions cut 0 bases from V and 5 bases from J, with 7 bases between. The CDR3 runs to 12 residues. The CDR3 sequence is CSARDVGETQYF. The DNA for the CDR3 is TGCAGTGCTAGAGATGTTGGGGAGACCCAGTACTTC.

In DNA, the CDR3 is TGTGCCATCAGTGATCGGGGAGGCGTTCAGCCCCAGCATTTT. Encoded protein: CAISDRGGVQPQHF. The genes are TRBV10-3 and TRBJ1-5; D not certain. The CDR3 contains 14 residues. V lost 3 bases and J lost 6, with 12 bases in between. Germline V CDR1 and CDR2: ENHRY, SYGVKD.

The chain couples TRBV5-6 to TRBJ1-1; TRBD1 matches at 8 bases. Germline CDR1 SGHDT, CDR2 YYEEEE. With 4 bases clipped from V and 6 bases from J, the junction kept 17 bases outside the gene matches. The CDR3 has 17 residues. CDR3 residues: CASSPDGAGGRDAEAFF. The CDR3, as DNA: TGTGCCAGCAGCCCTGATGGGGCAGGGGGCAGGGACGCTGAAGCTTTCTTT.

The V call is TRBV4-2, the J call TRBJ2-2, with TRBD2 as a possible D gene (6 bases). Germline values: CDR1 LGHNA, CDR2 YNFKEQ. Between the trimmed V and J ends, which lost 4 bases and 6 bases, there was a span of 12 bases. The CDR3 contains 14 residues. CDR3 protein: CASSLGLIAGELFF. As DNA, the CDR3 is TGTGCCAGCAGCCTCGGACTAATCGCCGGGGAGCTGTTTTTT.

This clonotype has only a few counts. Here the CDR3 DNA reads TGTGCCAGCAGCGCCGAGGTGGCAGCCTACGAGCAGTACTTC. Its translation: CASSAEVAAYEQYF. J is TRBJ2-7 and V is TRBV9, with D uncertain. The germline CDR1 and CDR2 sequences are SGDLS and YYNGEE. V was trimmed by 3 bases and J by 2 bases, leaving 12 bases between them. The CDR3 sequence is 14 residues long.

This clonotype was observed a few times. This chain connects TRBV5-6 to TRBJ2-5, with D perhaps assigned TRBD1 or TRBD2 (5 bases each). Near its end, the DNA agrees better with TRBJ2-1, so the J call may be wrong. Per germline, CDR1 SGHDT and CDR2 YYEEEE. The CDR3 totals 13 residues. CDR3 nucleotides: TGTGCCAGCAGCTTCGGGACCGCTCGGGAGCAGTTCTTC. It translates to CASSFGTAREQFF.

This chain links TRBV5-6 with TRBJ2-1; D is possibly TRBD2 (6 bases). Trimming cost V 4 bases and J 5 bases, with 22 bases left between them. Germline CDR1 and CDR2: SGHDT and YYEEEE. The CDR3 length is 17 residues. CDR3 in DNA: TGTGCCAGCAGCCGCCCACACGTAGCGGAGCTAGACAATGAGCAGTTCTTC. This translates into CASSRPHVAELDNEQFF.

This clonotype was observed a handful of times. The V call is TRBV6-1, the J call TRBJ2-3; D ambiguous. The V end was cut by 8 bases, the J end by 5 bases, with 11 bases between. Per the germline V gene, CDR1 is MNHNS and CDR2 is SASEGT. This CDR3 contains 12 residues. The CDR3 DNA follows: TGTGCCAGCGGACCTGGAAGAGATACGCAGTATTTT. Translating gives CASGPGRDTQYF.

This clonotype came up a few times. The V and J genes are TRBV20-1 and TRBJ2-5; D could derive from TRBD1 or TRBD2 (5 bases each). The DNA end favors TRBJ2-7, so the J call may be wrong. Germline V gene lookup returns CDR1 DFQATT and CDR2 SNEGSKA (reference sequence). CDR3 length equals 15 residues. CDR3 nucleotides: TGCAGTGCTAGAGATAGACTAAGGGGTCTCTACGAGCAGTACTTC. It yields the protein CSARDRLRGLYEQYF.

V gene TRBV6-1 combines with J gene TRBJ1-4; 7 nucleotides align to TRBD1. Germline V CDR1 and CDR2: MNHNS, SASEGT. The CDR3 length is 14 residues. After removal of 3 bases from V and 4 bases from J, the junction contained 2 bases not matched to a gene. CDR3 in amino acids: CASSEDRLNEKLFF. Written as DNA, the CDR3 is TGTGCCAGCAGTGAGGACAGGCTTAATGAAAAACTGTTTTTT.